This paragraph reports one T cell receptor (beta chain). Germline lookup yields CDR1 SGHRS and CDR2 YFSETQ. The CDR3 runs to 20 residues. V lost 1 base to trimming and J lost 0 bases; unmatched junction nucleotides: 14. This entry comes from a study of blood T cell repertoires in COVID-19. The wider study: Some COVID-19 samples were acute and others convalescent; all came from the United States, Italy and Spain. From T cells, B-cell-depleted T cells, or PBMCs came the material, which was cDNA or gDNA.

In the original workflow: By means of reference gene primer amplification, nucleated cell counts were estimated. Assay used: immunoSEQ multiplex PCR; TCRdb lists only in-frame clones, some missing. That table supplies the V and J calls and clone size; D and trimming were determined from the DNA. The table includes around 300,000 clones, 65% to 90% detected once. V usage is TRBV5-1 and J usage is TRBJ2-1, with TRBD2 matching over 9 bases. This TCR derives from a human donor in a cohort sampled during active COVID-19. The source material was peripheral blood. The CDR3 region is CASSLLSAGGSPTSYNEQFF. The CDR3 bases are TGCGCCAGCAGCTTGTTATCAGCGGGGGGCTCCCCTACCTCCTACAATGAGCAGTTCTTC.